A selection of T cell receptor beta chains follows, all from one sample in a study of T-cell reconstitution after alpha-beta-depleted transplantation in children. One entry per CDR3 protein results from TCRdb running MiXCR on the PCR reads. This table has some 590,000 distinct CDR3 sequences, 10% to 13% appearing once. The specimen was PBMCs from the stem cell graft donor, collected from the stem cell graft. Every receptor here comes from a human donor who donated a stem cell graft to a child with acute myeloid leukemia. CDR3s include the opening cysteine and the closing phenylalanine or tryptophan. Fields, in order: J gene, D gene, clone size, V gene, CDR3 length, CDR3 DNA, CDR3 protein. The D gene is left open where the match is weak. Size values are once, few and many counts, or a class for expanded clones, and some rows have none.

>TRBJ2-7|TRBD2|few|TRBV12-3/TRBV12-4|14
TGTGCCAGCAGGGCCGGGACTAACTCCTACGAGCAGTACTTC
CASRAGTNSYEQYF
>TRBJ2-3|-|few|TRBV20-1|12
TGCAGTGCTCTCAGGGGGGAAGATACGCAGTATTTT
CSALRGEDTQYF
>TRBJ2-5|-|many|TRBV28|16
TGTGCCAGCAGTTTAGGGGGCCGAGGGGCCGGAGAGACCCAGTACTTC
CASSLGGRGAGETQYF
>TRBJ2-7|TRBD2|many|TRBV18|15
TGTGCCAGCTCACCCGGACTAGCGGGAGGCAACGAGCAGTACTTC
CASSPGLAGGNEQYF
>TRBJ2-7|-|-|TRBV9|14
TGTGCCAGCAGCCCCAGAGGGGGAGACTACGAGCAGTACTTC
CASSPRGGDYEQYF
>TRBJ2-1|-|-|TRBV7-3|14
TGTGCCAGCAGCCCGGGACCCGATTACAATGAGCAGTTCTTC
CASSPGPDYNEQFF
>TRBJ2-1|TRBD2|few|TRBV20-1|13
TGCAGTGCTAGAGATGGGACTAACAATGAGCAGTTCTTC
CSARDGTNNEQFF
>TRBJ2-7|-|many|TRBV11-1|15
TGTGCCAGCAGCTTAGCGCCTCCCGGCCGGGGGAGAGTGTACTTC
CASSLAPPGRGRVYF
>TRBJ1-4|-|-|TRBV20-1|11
TGCAGTGCAGGTCGGCAGGAAAAACTGTTTTTT
CSAGRQEKLFF
>TRBJ2-1|-|few|TRBV4-3|17
TGCGCCAGCAGCCAAGATAGGGGGAGATCAGCCTACAATGAGCAGTTCTTC
CASSQDRGRSAYNEQFF
>TRBJ2-1|TRBD2|many|TRBV6-2/TRBV6-3|12
TGTGCCAGCAGTGGACTAGACAATGAGCAGTTCTTC
CASSGLDNEQFF
>TRBJ2-1|-|many|TRBV7-9|14
TGTGCCAGTATTAGGGGGGTTGCTTTCCATGAGCAGTTCTTC
CASIRGVAFHEQFF
>TRBJ1-4|TRBD1|few|TRBV20-1|14
TGCAGTGCCCCCCGAGGGACAGGGGTCGAAAAACTGTTTTTT
CSAPRGTGVEKLFF
>TRBJ2-7|TRBD2|many|TRBV25-1|18
TGTGCCAGCAGTGGGTCCGGGACTAGCGGGAGGGGCTACTACGAGCAGTACTTC
CASSGSGTSGRGYYEQYF
>TRBJ2-5|-|few|TRBV28|15
TGTGCCAGCAGTGGGAGACGCCAGTACCAAGAGACCCAGTACTTC
CASSGRRQYQETQYF
>TRBJ2-7|TRBD2|few|TRBV29-1|13
TGCAGCACCGGAGAACTAGCGGGAGCCGAGCAGTACTTC
CSTGELAGAEQYF
>TRBJ2-2|-|-|TRBV5-1|14
TGCGCCAGCAGCTTAAAGCAAAACACCGGGGAGCTGTTTTTT
CASSLKQNTGELFF
>TRBJ2-7|-|many|TRBV7-2|14
TGTGCCAGCAGCTTAGCAGGGGGCGGACTAGGGCAGTACTTC
CASSLAGGGLGQYF
>TRBJ2-1|TRBD2|many|TRBV6-4|15
TGTGCCAGCACCCAGCGGGAGGATGGAACGGGTGAGCAGTTCTTC
CASTQREDGTGEQFF
>TRBJ2-7|-|-|TRBV7-9|13
TGTGCCAGCAGCTCTTCTCTGATCTACGAGCAGTACTTC
CASSSSLIYEQYF
>TRBJ1-2|TRBD1|many|TRBV28|15
TGTGCCAGCAGTACACCGGGACAGGGGTATCCCGGCTACACCTTC
CASSTPGQGYPGYTF
>TRBJ2-5|TRBD2|-|TRBV2|16
TGTGCCAGCAGTGAGCGGGCACTAGCGGGGCTGGAGACCCAGTACTTC
CASSERALAGLETQYF
>TRBJ1-2|-|-|TRBV15|14
TGTGCCACCAGCAGAGATGTCCAGAACTATGGCTACACCTTC
CATSRDVQNYGYTF
>TRBJ1-1|-|many|TRBV5-1|15
TGCGCCAGCAGCCCGGGCAGGGGAGCAGGCACTGAAGCTTTCTTT
CASSPGRGAGTEAFF
>TRBJ2-7|-|-|TRBV7-6|17
TGTGCCAGCAGCTTAGCTCCCTCACAGAATAAGGTGTACGAGCAGTACTTC
CASSLAPSQNKVYEQYF
>TRBJ2-7|TRBD2|-|TRBV28|14
TGTGCCAGCAGTTCCCGGGGACTAGTAGACGAGCAGTACTTC
CASSSRGLVDEQYF
>TRBJ2-6|TRBD1|-|TRBV6-2/TRBV6-3|16
TGTGCCAGCAGCATGGGACAGCCCTCTGGGGCCAACGTCCTGACTTTC
CASSMGQPSGANVLTF
>TRBJ2-1|-|many|TRBV6-5|14
TGTGCCAGCAAAAGGAGCGGATCCTACAATGAGCAGTTCTTC
CASKRSGSYNEQFF
>TRBJ2-1|-|many|TRBV7-2|15
TGTGCCAGCAGCCCTCAGGGCCTCTCCTACAATGAGCAGTTCTTC
CASSPQGLSYNEQFF
>TRBJ2-2|TRBD1|many|TRBV28|15
TGTGCCAGCAGTCAGGACAGGGATCGGGCCGGGGAGCTGTTTTTT
CASSQDRDRAGELFF
>TRBJ2-7|TRBD2|many|TRBV7-3|15
TGTGCCAGCAGCTTAGAAGGGAGGGGTCCCTACGAGCAGTACTTC
CASSLEGRGPYEQYF
>TRBJ2-7|-|-|TRBV7-2|14
TGTGCCAGCAGCGATGTGAGGCCGAGCTACGAGCAGTACTTC
CASSDVRPSYEQYF
>TRBJ1-5|-|many|TRBV6-2/TRBV6-3|13
TGTGCCAGCAGTTACTCGGGAGATCAGCCCCAGCATTTT
CASSYSGDQPQHF
>TRBJ2-7|TRBD2|-|TRBV20-1|15
TGCAGTGCTAGTGTAACCCCCGGGACTAGCAACGAGCAGTACTTC
CSASVTPGTSNEQYF
>TRBJ1-1|-|-|TRBV18|14
TGTGCCAGCTCACCCTTACAATTGAACACTGAAGCTTTCTTT
CASSPLQLNTEAFF
>TRBJ2-1|TRBD2|-|TRBV13|18
TGTGCCAGCAGCTTAGACCCTTCGGCGGGAGGGCCCTACAATGAGCAGTTCTTC
CASSLDPSAGGPYNEQFF
>TRBJ2-7|-|few|TRBV5-5|13
TGTGCCAGCAGGTTGACCGGGTCCTACGAGCAGTACTTC
CASRLTGSYEQYF
>TRBJ1-4|-|few|TRBV20-1|11
TGCAGTGCCAGGCTTAATGAAAAACTGTTTTTT
CSARLNEKLFF
>TRBJ1-6|TRBD1|-|TRBV28|15
TGTGCCAGCAGCCCTCGACAGGGGGACGGTTCACCCCTCCACTTT
CASSPRQGDGSPLHF
>TRBJ1-1|-|-|TRBV7-9|17
TGTGCCAGCAGCCAACCCACTGCAGACAGCATGAACACTGAAGCTTTCTTT
CASSQPTADSMNTEAFF
>TRBJ2-1|-|few|TRBV6-5|14
TGTGCCAGCATCGGCGGGATAGGTTACAATGAGCAGTTCTTC
CASIGGIGYNEQFF
>TRBJ2-7|TRBD2|few|TRBV5-1|16
TGCGCCAGCAGCTTGGCCCTACTAGCGGGAAGCTACGAGCAGTACTTC
CASSLALLAGSYEQYF
>TRBJ2-1|TRBD2|few|TRBV11-1|21
TGTGCCAGCAGCTTACTAACCGGGACTAGCGGGAGAGCCGGTTACCCAAATGAGCAGTTCTTC
CASSLLTGTSGRAGYPNEQFF
>TRBJ2-7|-|few|TRBV18|15
TGTGCCAGCTCACCGGGGCGCGGACAATACTACGAGCAGTACTTC
CASSPGRGQYYEQYF
>TRBJ2-1|-|-|TRBV29-1|14
TGCAGCGTTGAAAGGGGGAAGCGGGACAATGAGCAGTTCTTC
CSVERGKRDNEQFF
>TRBJ1-4|TRBD1|-|TRBV6-5|14
TGTGCCAGCAGTAACAGGGGTTTGGATGAAAAACTGTTTTTT
CASSNRGLDEKLFF
>TRBJ2-1|-|-|TRBV7-9|14
TGTGCCAGCAGCCCCCCGACGGTGGGGAATGAGCAGTTCTTC
CASSPPTVGNEQFF
>TRBJ2-7|TRBD2|few|TRBV28|14
TGTGCCAGCAGCTCTACTAGCGAGGGGTACGAGCAGTACTTC
CASSSTSEGYEQYF
>TRBJ2-5|-|many|TRBV20-1|14
TGCAGTGCTAACCGGGGGCGAGGAATCGAGACCCAGTACTTC
CSANRGRGIETQYF
>TRBJ2-2|-|many|TRBV6-5|11
TGTGCCAGCACCCGGGCTGGGGAGCTGTTTTTT
CASTRAGELFF